This section outlines one T cell receptor (beta chain) sequence together with its context. V was clipped by 3 bases and J by 6 bases, with 8 bases between them. The length of the CDR3 is 13 residues. Germline V gene sequence: CDR1 KGHDR, CDR2 SFDVKD. The data derive from a study of blood T cell repertoires in COVID-19. Across the study: T cells, B-cell-depleted T cells, or PBMCs provided the cDNA or gDNA that served as material.

Original analysis: It was from reference gene primer amplification that nucleated cell counts were estimated. Method: immunoSEQ multiplex PCR; TCRdb's copy keeps in-frame clones and lacks some. V, J and clone size are taken as reported in that table, and D and trimming were inferred from the DNA itself. This repertoire shows some 200,000 clones, roughly 80% found once; its top ten account for approximately 5%. This clonotype originated in a woman in her 70s with COVID-19, enrolled during active disease. The V and J genes are TRBV24-1 and TRBJ2-1; weak D call: TRBD2 (5 bases). Source material: peripheral blood. The DNA of the CDR3 is TGTGCCACCAGTGATCCGGGGATCAATGAGCAGTTCTTC. It translates to CATSDPGINEQFF.